This T cell receptor (beta chain) was documented in a study of blood T cells in healthy people across ages. Study-level background: Per two T cells, about one barcoded beta molecule was captured through template switching.

The CDR3 covers 18 residues. After removal of 0 bases from V and 3 bases from J, the junction contained 11 bases not matched to a gene. The V gene's germline CDR1 is DFQATT and CDR2 SNEGSKA (reference sequence). Individuals who donated were healthy Caucasians from Russia aged about 6 to 90. Every sample had a minimum of 6 million PBMCs isolated. A J-beta primer mix and a sample-barcoded 5' primer were used in a second PCR of roughly 7 to 12 cycles. There were at least 3 million CDR3-containing paired-end reads obtained from each sample. Using its own MiXCR run on the 5' RACE reads, TCRdb lists one record per CDR3 protein. This table has about a million distinct CDR3 sequences, around two fifths appearing once.

This sequence was found in a man between 18 and 35 years old in good health. The V gene is TRBV20-1, the J gene TRBJ1-5, with TRBD1 matching 10 bases. The sample consisted of blood. The CDR3 nucleotides are TGCAGTGCTAGAGATCGGGGGACAGGGGAAAGCTCCAATCAGCCCCAGCATTTT. It encodes CSARDRGTGESSNQPQHF.